This T cell receptor (beta chain) is from a study of blood T cell repertoires in COVID-19. Germline V gene data show CDR1 as MNHEY and CDR2 as SVGAGI. The CDR3 has 14 amino acids. V was clipped by 0 bases and J by 7 bases, with 13 bases between them. Method: immunoSEQ multiplex PCR; TCRdb's copy keeps in-frame clones and lacks some. The sample contains 140,000 to 150,000 clones, about 89% of which appear only once. J is TRBJ2-7 and V is TRBV6-5, with a weak D call TRBD2 (6 bases). This sequence was found in a man older than 75 with acute or convalescent COVID-19. Sequencing input: peripheral blood. CDR3 amino acids: CASSYSNRAGEQYF. DNA of the CDR3: TGTGCCAGCAGTTACTCGAACCGGGCGGGGGAGCAGTACTTC.